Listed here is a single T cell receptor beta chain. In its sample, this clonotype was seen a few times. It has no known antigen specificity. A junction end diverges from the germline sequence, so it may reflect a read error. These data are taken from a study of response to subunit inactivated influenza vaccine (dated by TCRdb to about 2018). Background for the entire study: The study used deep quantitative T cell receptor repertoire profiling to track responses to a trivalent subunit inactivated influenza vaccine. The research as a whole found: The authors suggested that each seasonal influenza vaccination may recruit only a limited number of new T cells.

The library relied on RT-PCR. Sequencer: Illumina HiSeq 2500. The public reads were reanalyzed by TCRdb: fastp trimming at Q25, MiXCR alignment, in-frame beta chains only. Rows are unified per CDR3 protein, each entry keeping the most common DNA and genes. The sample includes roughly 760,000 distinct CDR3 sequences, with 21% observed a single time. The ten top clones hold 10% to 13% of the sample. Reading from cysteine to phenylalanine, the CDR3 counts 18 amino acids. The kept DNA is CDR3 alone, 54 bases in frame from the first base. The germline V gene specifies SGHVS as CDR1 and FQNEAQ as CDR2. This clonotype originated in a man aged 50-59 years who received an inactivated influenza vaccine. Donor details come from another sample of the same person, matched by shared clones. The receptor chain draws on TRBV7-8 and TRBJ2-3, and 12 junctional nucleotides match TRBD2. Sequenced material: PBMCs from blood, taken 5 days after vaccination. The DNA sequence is TGTGCCAGCAGCCTAGCGGGAGGGATGATATTAGGCACAGATACGCAGTATTTT. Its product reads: CASSLAGGMILGTDTQYF. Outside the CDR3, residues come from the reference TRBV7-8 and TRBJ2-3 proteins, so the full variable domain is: GAGVSQSPRYKVAKRGQDVALRCDPISGHVSLFWYQQALGQGPEFLTYFQNEAQLDKSGLPSDRFFAERPEGSVSTLKIQRTQQEDSAVYLCASSLAGGMILGTDTQYFGPGTRLTVL.